This entry concerns a single T cell receptor (beta chain). Its cognate antigen is unknown. Next came a second PCR, run for about 7 to 12 cycles, which used a sample-barcoded 5' primer along with a J-beta primer mix. The template-switch adaptor was a 5' adaptor with 12 random nucleotides. It tagged each cDNA molecule. TCRdb re-called the 5' RACE reads with MiXCR, one entry per CDR3 protein. The table lists 1.8 million or so distinct CDR3 sequences, about two fifths of them singletons. V lost 3 bases to trimming and J lost 2 bases, with 12 bases between them. Germline V gene data show CDR1 as SGHVS and CDR2 as FQNEAQ. The CDR3 has 15 amino acids. The sample comes from a study of blood T cells in healthy people across ages. General study points: With donor CMV status unknown, expanded clonotype changes were possibly confounded. One million T cells yielded diversity estimates that were considered underestimates. Per million T cells, TCR beta diversity dropped about linearly as age rose.

Sequencing was performed on blood. The source is a human donor in good health. The J gene is TRBJ2-3, the V gene TRBV7-8; D unclear. The CDR3 reads CASSFSNRYTDTQYF. The CDR3 coding sequence is TGTGCCAGCAGCTTTTCGAACAGATACACAGATACGCAGTATTTT.